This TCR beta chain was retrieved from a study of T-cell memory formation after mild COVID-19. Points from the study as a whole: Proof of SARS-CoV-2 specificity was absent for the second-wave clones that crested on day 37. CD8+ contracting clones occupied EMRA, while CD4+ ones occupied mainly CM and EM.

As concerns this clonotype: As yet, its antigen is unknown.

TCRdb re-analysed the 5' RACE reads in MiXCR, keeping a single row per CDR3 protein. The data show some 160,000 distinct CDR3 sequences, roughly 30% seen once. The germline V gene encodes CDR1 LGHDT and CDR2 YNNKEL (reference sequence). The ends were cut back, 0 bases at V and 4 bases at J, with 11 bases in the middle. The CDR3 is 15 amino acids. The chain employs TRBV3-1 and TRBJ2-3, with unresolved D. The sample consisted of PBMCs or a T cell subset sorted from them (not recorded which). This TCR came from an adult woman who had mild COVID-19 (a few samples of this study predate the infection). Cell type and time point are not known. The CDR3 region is CASSQDFSLADTQYF. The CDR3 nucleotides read TGTGCCAGCAGCCAAGACTTCTCCCTAGCAGATACGCAGTATTTT.